This entry concerns a single TCR beta chain. Its antigen is not yet known. No base quality information exists; no much larger clone differs at one position. This sample is drawn from a study of T cell responses to AZD1222 COVID-19 vaccine (TCRdb year 2021). With respect to the entire study: A total of 233 trial participants underwent TCR sequencing, of whom approximately 210 received two doses of AZD1222 and around 26 received two doses of the MenACWY control vaccine. Trial participants were enrolled by age into subgroups of 18-55, 56-69 and 70-plus years, and about 150, 27 and 61 TCR-sequenced participants, respectively, were included in these subgroups. General study outcomes and caveats: The vaccine-associated CD4 TCRs covered the entire spike protein, and the dominant responses fell in regions 160-218 and 743-854. Because no day 14 peak-response samples were available, the repertoires could be characterized only after the peak T cell response. Nearly half of unique spike-specific TCRs reportedly recognized epitopes outside regions mutated in the B.1.351 and B.1.1.7 variants. Participants were mostly white British, with more females than males. The authors suggested clonal diversity may have been underestimated. Conclusions about previously exposed vaccinees were limited because only six AZD1222 recipients were SARS-CoV-2 seropositive at baseline. In the small 56-69-year group, the increase in depth fell short of significance, most likely because of low power. After two AZD1222 doses, both the breadth and the depth of spike-specific TCRs were significantly higher than at day 0 and than in MenACWY recipients.

The CDR3 regions of human TCRbeta chains were analyzed by immunosequencing. The authors processed their data as follows. TCRs in the repertoires were compared against a reference library of SARS-CoV-2-specific TCRs that had been generated with the MIRA antigen-specificity platform. Breadth was defined as the fraction of unique TCRs that were SARS-CoV-2-associated, and depth was defined as the fraction of total T cells that were SARS-CoV-2-associated. Using the MIRA data, each spike-specific TCR was assigned both to the spike region to which the TCR was reactive and to a CD4 or CD8 class. Log10-transformed breadth and depth values were compared by one-way ANOVA with Sidak's multiple comparisons tests. Imported from immuneACCESS, the table was reduced by TCRdb to in-frame sequences with V and J called. These copies leave out some clones; in studies compared against another copy, an unresolved V gene accounts for under half, and the cause of the remainder is not known. Clonal size and the V and J genes are those of that table, whereas D and trimming came from the DNA. The sample records around 140,000 clones, 65% to 90% of which are singletons. Approximately 8% of the sample is taken by the ten largest.

The time point label for this specimen denotes: about 28 days (+/-7) after the second vaccine dose. Taken with the paper, the label for treatment or condition translates to: meningococcal conjugate vaccine given as trial control. Vaccinee samples were obtained from the UK trials COV001 and COV002, which included a single-blind randomized controlled phase 2/3 trial of AZD1222 (ChAdOx1 nCoV-19) in healthy adults. For TCRbeta chain sequencing, PBMC samples from trial participants were taken at day 0 and at day 28 after the second dose. This TCR was sampled from an adult who received the MenACWY meningococcal vaccine as a control. Sample: peripheral blood, taken 28 days after the second dose of the MenACWY control vaccine.

The DNA sequence reads TGTGCCAGCAGTGACAGTGGCTACACCTTC. Translated, this gives CASSDSGYTF. The rearrangement joined TRBV2 to TRBJ1-2, with no confidently assigned D gene. CDR1 and CDR2 are drawn from the germline V gene: SNHLY, FYNNEI. Cut back by 3 bases and 7 bases, the V and J ends lie 3 bases apart. The CDR3 spans 10 residues, from the cysteine through the phenylalanine. CDR3 DNA only is kept here, 30 bases in frame from base 1.